This T cell receptor beta chain was recorded in a study of CD4 T cells in relation to SARS-CoV-2 and coronaviruses (dated by TCRdb to 2020 to 2023). For context, the study as a whole: In the ViraFEST assay, PBMCs were cultured with antigen for about 11 days, after which TCR beta CDR3s were sequenced to identify clonal expansions specific to the antigen. Patient-derived lymphoblastoid cell lines were used to map the HLA restriction of shared crossreactive spike epitopes. Expansion assays from other donors in the study were sequenced with a different, Illumina-based TCR-beta assay. An HIV-1 Nef peptide pool or a culture without peptide was used as the negative reference condition. Memory CD4+ T cell crossreactivity between SARS-CoV-2 and common cold coronavirus spike proteins was assessed at the TCR clonotype level in the study. The Adaptive Biotechnologies TCR-sequencing kit was used for samples from three pre-COVID donors and for the naive versus memory experiments, whereas the other data were Illumina-based.

Concerning this clone itself: The target of this receptor is not known. It has no much larger one-base neighbor in the sample; base qualities were not kept.

Library method: the immunoSEQ multiplex PCR assay. In the original analysis: During preprocessing, nonproductive sequences were discarded, as were any CDR3s that did not begin with C, did not end with F or W, or were shorter than 7 amino acids. The MANAFEST web app identified antigen-specific clonotypes based on expansion compared with the reference and other culture wells. A clone was considered positive if the clone showed significant expansion compared with the reference culture in 2 of 3 replicate wells at an FDR below 0.05. For a clone to be considered positive, significant expansion relative to all other tandem wells and an odds ratio above 5 were also required. After three terminal residues were trimmed from each end, CDR3 homology was quantified as pairwise Levenshtein distance using the stringdist R package. TCRdb limited this immuneACCESS table to in-frame rearrangements with V and J called. A share of clones is missing; checked studies link under half to unresolved V genes, and the rest is unexplained. V, J and clone size derive from that table, while D and trimming were established from the DNA sequence. Here the sample has more than 25,000 clones; 73% occur a single time. Of the sample, under 25% is held by the ten largest clones.

CD4+ T cells from unexposed donors were collected before the COVID-19 pandemic (2011-2018). Following 10 days of culture, the EasySep CD4+ T cell isolation kit was used to isolate CD4+ T cells. As cell number allowed, CD4+ T cells from unexposed donors were tested for reactivity to SARS-CoV-2 S and N and to four common cold coronavirus spike pools. Each well received around 1.8 million PBMCs, cultured in IMDM supplemented with about 4.5% human AB serum and 9.5 to 10 IU/ml IL-2. Half of the culture medium was replaced with fresh IL-2-containing medium on days 3 and 7. In general, triplicate replicate wells were used for every peptide culture condition. Leukapheresis product for the unexposed donors was bought commercially. Ficoll-Paque PLUS gradient centrifugation was used to isolate PBMCs from leukapheresis product or whole blood. PBMCs were either cryopreserved at -140°C or used fresh in the expansion assay. The QIAamp Micro DNA Kit was used to extract genomic DNA from the CD4+ T cells.

V sheds 2 bases and J sheds 1 base, leaving 9 bases between their ends. There are 15 amino acids in the CDR3, from cysteine to phenylalanine inclusive. Of the read, only the CDR3 DNA is kept; its 45 bases are in frame from base 1. As encoded in the germline V gene, CDR1 is MNHEY while CDR2 is SVGEGT. Broader findings and caveats from the paper: The study was constrained by small numbers of patients and of tested TCRs. Because the crossreactivity analysis focused on spike protein, crossreactivity against other viral proteins was not assessed. Because no donor provided both pre-pandemic and post-infection samples, tracing the source of pre-existing responses was limited. Crossreactive clones showed significantly weaker SARS-CoV-2-driven expansion than monoreactive clones, consistent with antigenic imprinting. Memory CD4+ clonotypes crossrecognizing SARS-CoV-2 and at least one common cold coronavirus spike were found in 50% to 80% of donors.

The sequence is built from TRBV6-2 or TRBV6-3 and TRBJ1-5; the D gene cannot be resolved reliably. The sample consisted of CD4+ T cells from PBMCs, cultured in vitro. The source is a human donor in good health. CDR3 sequence: CASSYNSLSNQPQHF. DNA sequence: TGTGCCAGCAGTTACAACAGTCTCAGCAATCAGCCCCAGCATTTT.